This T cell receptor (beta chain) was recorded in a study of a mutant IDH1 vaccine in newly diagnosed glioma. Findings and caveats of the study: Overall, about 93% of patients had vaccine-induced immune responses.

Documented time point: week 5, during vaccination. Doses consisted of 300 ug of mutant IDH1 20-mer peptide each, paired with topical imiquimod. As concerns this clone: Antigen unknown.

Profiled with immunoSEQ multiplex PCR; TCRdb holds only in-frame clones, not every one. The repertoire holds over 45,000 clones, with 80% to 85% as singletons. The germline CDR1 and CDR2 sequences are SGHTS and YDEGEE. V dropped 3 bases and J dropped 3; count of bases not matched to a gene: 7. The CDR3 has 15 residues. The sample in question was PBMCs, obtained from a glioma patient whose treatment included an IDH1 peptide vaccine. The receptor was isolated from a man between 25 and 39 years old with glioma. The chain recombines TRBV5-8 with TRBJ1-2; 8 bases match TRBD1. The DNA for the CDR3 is TGTGCCAGCAGCTCTCGGACAGGGACGGACTATGGCTACACCTTC. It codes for CASSSRTGTDYGYTF.